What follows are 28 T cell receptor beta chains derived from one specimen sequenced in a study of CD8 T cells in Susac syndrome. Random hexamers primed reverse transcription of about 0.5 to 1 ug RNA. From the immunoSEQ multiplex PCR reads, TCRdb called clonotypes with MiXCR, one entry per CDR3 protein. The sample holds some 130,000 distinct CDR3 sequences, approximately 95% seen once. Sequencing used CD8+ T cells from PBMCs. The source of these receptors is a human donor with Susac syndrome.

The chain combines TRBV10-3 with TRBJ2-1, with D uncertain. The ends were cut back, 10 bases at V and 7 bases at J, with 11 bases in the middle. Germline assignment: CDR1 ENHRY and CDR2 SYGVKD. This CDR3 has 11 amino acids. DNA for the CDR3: TGTGCCACCTTCTCAGCAAATGAGCAGTTCTTC. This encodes CATFSANEQFF.

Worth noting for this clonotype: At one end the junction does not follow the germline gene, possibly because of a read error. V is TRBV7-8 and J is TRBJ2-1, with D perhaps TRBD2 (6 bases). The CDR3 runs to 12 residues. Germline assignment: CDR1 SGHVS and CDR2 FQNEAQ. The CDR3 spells CASSPGHRETLF. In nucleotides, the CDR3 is TGTGCCAGCAGCCCCGGTCATCGGGAGACTCTCTTC.

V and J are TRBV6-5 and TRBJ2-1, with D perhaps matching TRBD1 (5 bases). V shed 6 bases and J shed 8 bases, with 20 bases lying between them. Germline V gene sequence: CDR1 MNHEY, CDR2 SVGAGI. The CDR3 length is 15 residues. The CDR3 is CASRPRDRPGYEQFF. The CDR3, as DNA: TGTGCCAGCAGACCCCGTGATAGGCCAGGGTATGAGCAGTTCTTC.

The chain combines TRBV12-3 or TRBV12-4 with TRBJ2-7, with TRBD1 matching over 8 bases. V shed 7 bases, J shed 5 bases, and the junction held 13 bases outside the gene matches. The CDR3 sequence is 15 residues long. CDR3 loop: CASISAGTGENEQYF. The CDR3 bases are TGTGCCAGCATCAGCGCCGGGACAGGAGAAAACGAGCAGTACTTC.

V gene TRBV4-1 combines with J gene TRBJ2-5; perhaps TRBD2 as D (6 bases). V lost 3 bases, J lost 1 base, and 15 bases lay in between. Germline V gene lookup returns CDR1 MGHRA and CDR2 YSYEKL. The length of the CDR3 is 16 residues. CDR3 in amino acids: CASSQVYLAAQETQYF. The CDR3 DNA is TGCGCCAGCAGCCAGGTGTACTTAGCGGCCCAAGAGACCCAGTACTTC.

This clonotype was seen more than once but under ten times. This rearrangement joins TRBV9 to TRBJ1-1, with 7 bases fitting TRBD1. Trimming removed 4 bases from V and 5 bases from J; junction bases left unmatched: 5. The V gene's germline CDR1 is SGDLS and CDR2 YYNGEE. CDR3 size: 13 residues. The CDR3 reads CASSPSGGTEAFF. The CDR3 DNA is TGTGCCAGCAGCCCCTCAGGGGGGACTGAAGCTTTCTTT.

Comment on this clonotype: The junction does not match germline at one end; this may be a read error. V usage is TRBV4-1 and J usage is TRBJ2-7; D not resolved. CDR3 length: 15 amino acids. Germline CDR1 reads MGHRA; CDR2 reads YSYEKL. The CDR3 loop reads CASSQVSQHSSEQYF. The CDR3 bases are TGCGCCAGCAGCCAAGTGTCTCAACACTCCTCCGAGCAGTACTTC.

The CDR3 region is CASSFGDNYGYTF. The CDR3 coding sequence is TGTGCCAGCAGCTTCGGGGACAACTATGGCTACACCTTC. This chain links TRBV5-6 with TRBJ1-2, with D tentatively TRBD1 (5 bases). Trimming cost V 2 bases and J 2 bases, with 7 bases left between them. CDR3 length equals 13 residues. The germline CDR1 and CDR2 sequences are SGHDT and YYEEEE.

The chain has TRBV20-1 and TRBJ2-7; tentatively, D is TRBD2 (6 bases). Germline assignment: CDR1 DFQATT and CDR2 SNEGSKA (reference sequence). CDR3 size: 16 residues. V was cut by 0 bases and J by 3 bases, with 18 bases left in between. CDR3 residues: CSARDPSASYDYEQYF. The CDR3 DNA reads TGCAGTGCTAGAGACCCTAGCGCATCCTACGACTACGAGCAGTACTTC.

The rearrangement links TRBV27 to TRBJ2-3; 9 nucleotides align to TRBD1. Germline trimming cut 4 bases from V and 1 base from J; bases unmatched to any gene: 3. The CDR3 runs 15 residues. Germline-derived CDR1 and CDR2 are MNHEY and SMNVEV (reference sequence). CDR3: CASSSTGGGTDTQYF. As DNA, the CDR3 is TGTGCCAGCAGTTCGACAGGGGGAGGCACAGATACGCAGTATTTT.

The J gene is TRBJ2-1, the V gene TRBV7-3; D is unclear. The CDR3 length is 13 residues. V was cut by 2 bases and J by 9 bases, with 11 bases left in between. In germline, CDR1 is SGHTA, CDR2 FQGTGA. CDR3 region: CASSLVGLSEQFF. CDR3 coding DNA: TGTGCCAGCAGCTTAGTGGGTCTGAGTGAGCAGTTCTTC. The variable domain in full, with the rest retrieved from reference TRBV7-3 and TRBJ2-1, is GAGVSQTPSNKVTEKGKYVELRCDPISGHTALYWYRQSLGQGPEFLIYFQGTGAADDSGLPNDRFFAVRPEGSVSTLKIQRTERGDSAVYLCASSLVGLSEQFFGPGTRLTVL.

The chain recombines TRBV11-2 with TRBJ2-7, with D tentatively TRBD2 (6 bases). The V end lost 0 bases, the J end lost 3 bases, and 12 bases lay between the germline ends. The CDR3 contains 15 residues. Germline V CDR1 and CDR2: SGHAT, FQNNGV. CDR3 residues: CASSLEWGEVYEQYF. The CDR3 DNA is TGTGCCAGCAGCTTAGAGTGGGGGGAGGTCTACGAGCAGTACTTC.

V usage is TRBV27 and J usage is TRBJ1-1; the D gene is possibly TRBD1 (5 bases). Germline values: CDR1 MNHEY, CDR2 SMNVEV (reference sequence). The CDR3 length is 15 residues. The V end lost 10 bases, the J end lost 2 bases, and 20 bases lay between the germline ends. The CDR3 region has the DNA TGTGCCACCCTTGGGGACCCCATTTCAAACACTGAAGCTTTCTTT. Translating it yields CATLGDPISNTEAFF.

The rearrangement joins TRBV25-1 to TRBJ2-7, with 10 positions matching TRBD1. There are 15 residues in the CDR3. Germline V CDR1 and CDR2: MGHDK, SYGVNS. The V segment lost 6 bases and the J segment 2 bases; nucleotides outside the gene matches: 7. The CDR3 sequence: CASSSGTGDAYEQYF. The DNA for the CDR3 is TGTGCCAGCAGCTCCGGGACAGGGGATGCCTACGAGCAGTACTTC.

The CDR3 DNA follows: TGTGCCAGCAGCGGGACAGGGGGCAGTGGCTACACCTTC. This gives the protein CASSGTGGSGYTF. This sequence joins TRBV13 and TRBJ1-2, with 12 bases identical to TRBD1. The CDR3 loop spans 13 amino acids. CDR1 and CDR2 from the germline V gene are PRHDT and FYEKMQ (reference sequence). With 5 bases clipped from V and 7 bases from J, the junction kept 2 bases outside the gene matches.

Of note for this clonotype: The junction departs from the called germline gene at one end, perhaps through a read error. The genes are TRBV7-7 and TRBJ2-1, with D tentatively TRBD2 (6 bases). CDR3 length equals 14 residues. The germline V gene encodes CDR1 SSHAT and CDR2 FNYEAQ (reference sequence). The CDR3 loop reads CASSPGVSYNEQFF. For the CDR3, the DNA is TGTGCTAGCAGTCCGGGAGTCTCCTACAATGAGCAGTTCTTC.

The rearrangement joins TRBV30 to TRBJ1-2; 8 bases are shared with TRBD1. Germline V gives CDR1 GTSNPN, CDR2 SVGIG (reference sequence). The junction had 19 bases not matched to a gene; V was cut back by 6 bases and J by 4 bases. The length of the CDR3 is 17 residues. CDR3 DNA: TGTGCCTGCACTGAACCGGGACAGGCGTACTCGGGCTATGGCTACACCTTC. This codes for CACTEPGQAYSGYGYTF.

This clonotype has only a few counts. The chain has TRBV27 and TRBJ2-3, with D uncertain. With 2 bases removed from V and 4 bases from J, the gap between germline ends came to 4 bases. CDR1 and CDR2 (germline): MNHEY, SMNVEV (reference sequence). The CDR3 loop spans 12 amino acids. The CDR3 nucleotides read TGTGCCAGCAGTTTACCCGCAGATACGCAGTATTTT. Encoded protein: CASSLPADTQYF.

The CDR3 spells CASSQVGAPPLDEQFF. The DNA of the CDR3 is TGCGCCAGCAGCCAAGTAGGAGCCCCCCCGCTGGATGAGCAGTTCTTC. The chain is built from TRBV4-1 and TRBJ2-1; D gene ambiguous. The V gene's germline CDR1 is MGHRA and CDR2 YSYEKL. This CDR3 comprises 16 residues. The V end lost 1 base, the J end lost 8 bases, and 18 bases lay between the germline ends.

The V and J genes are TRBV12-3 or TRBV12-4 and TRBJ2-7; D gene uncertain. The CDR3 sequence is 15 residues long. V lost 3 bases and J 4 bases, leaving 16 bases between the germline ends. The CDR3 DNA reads TGTGCCAGCAGTTTGCTATTGGGAATTGTTTACGAGCAGTACTTC. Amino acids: CASSLLLGIVYEQYF.

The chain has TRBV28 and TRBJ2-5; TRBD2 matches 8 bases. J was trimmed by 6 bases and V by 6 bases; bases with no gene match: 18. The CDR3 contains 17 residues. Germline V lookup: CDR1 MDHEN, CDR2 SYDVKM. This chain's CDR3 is CASSAPGGAHLRQTQYF. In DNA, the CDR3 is TGTGCCAGCAGCGCCCCGGGAGGGGCCCACCTTAGGCAGACCCAGTACTTC.

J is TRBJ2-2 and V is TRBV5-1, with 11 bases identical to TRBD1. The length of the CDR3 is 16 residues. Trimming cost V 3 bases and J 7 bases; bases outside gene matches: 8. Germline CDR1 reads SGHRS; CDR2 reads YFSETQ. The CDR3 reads CASSSGQGEEGGELFF. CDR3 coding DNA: TGCGCCAGCAGCTCGGGACAGGGGGAAGAAGGCGGGGAGCTGTTTTTT.

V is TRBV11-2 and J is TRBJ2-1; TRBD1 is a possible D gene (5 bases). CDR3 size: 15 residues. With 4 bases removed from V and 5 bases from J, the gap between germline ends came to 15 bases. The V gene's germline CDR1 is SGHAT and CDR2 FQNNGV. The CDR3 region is CASSSYPTGDNEQFF. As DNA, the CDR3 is TGTGCCAGCAGCTCCTATCCTACAGGAGACAATGAGCAGTTCTTC.

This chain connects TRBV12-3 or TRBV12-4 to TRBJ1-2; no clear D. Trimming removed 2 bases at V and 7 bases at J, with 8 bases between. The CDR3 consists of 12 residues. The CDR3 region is CASSLPGFGYTF. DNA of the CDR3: TGTGCCAGCAGTTTACCTGGGTTTGGCTACACCTTC.

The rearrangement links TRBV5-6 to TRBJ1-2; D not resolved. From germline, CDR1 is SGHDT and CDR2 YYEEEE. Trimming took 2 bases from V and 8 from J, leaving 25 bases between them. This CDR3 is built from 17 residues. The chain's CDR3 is CASSFGEVASLTGGYTF. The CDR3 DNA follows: TGTGCCAGCAGCTTTGGGGAGGTGGCGAGCCTAACGGGGGGCTACACCTTC.

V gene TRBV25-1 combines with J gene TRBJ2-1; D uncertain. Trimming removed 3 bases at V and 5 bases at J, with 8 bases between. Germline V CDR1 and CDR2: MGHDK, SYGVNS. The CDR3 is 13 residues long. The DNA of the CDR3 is TGTGCCAGCAGTGACGGTTCAGACAATGAGCAGTTCTTC. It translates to CASSDGSDNEQFF. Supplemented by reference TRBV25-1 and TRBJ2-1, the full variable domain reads EADIYQTPRYLVIGTGKKITLECSQTMGHDKMYWYQQDPGMELHLIHYSYGVNSTEKGDLSSESTVSRIRTEHFPLTLESARPSHTSQYLCASSDGSDNEQFFGPGTRLTVL.

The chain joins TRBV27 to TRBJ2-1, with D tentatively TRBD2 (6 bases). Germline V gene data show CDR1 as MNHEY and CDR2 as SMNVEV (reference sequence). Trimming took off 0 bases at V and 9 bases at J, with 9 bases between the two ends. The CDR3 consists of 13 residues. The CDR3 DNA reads TGTGCCAGCAGTTTATCCTCCGGGGGTGAGCAGTTCTTC. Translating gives CASSLSSGGEQFF.

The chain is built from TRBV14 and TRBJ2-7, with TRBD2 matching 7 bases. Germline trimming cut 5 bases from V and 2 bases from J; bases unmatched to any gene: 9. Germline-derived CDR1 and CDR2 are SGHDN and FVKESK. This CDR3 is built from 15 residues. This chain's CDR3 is CASSTLTSAAYEQYF. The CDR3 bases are TGTGCCAGCAGCACACTTACTAGCGCCGCCTACGAGCAGTACTTC.